This paragraph covers one T cell receptor beta chain sequence. The sample holds other DNA sequences that translate to the same CDR3. Assay runs were performed at deep level. Authors' methods: Junction-only immunoSEQ sequences carried no quality scores, so filtering differed. Here immunoSEQ multiplex PCR was the method, and the copy in TCRdb shows in-frame clones only, minus some. V, J and clone size derive from that table, while D and trimming were established from the DNA sequence. This table holds 760,000 or so clones, roughly 96% found once. This specimen comes from a study of shared clonotypes between healthy human individuals. Study background: The donors, a couple of women and three men, were aged 18 to 49. A donor's plate count was three for CD4 naive and three for CD4 memory; CD8 naive had two and CD8 memory one.

The CDR3 sequence is 14 residues long. Germline-derived CDR1 and CDR2 are MNHEY and SMNVEV (reference sequence). Trimming removed 2 bases from V and 2 bases from J, with 10 bases in between. Naive CD8 isolation took CD45RO-negative cells positively selected for CCR7 and excluded terminally differentiated effector memory CD45RA+ cells. The chain couples TRBV27 to TRBJ2-7; maybe TRBD1 (6 bases). The source material was naive CD8+ T cells sorted from blood. The receptor's source is a man aged 25 to 40 in good health. In DNA form, the CDR3 reads TGTGCCAGCAGTTTAGGGCAGGGGACCTACGAGCAGTACTTC. Translation: CASSLGQGTYEQYF.